This TCR beta chain was sequenced in a study of blood T cell repertoires in COVID-19. Study-level information: Sources were T cells, B-cell-depleted T cells, or PBMCs; the material itself was cDNA or gDNA.

The CDR3 consists of 16 residues. The junction had 9 bases not matched to a gene; V was cut back by 5 bases and J by 6 bases. Germline V gene sequence: CDR1 MNHEY, CDR2 SVGEGT. Data came from immunoSEQ multiplex PCR; TCRdb stores just in-frame clones and leaves some out. The table includes about 160,000 clones, 83% detected once. This chain uses TRBV6-2 or TRBV6-3 with TRBJ1-6; 8 nucleotides match TRBD1. This clonotype was obtained from a woman aged 50 to 65 in a cohort exposed to, infected with or recovered from COVID-19 (not recorded which). Sequencing used PBMCs or T cells enriched from blood (not recorded which). The chain's CDR3 is CASSIWTGRSNSPLHF. CDR3 DNA sequence: TGTGCCAGCAGTATTTGGACAGGGAGGAGTAATTCACCCCTCCACTTT.